This T cell receptor beta chain was observed in a study of human T cells and chemical hapten exposure. Study background: Skin of the upper inner arm, roughly 2 cm by roughly 2 cm, received 2% DPC for sensitization.

Looked up from germline, CDR1 is SGDLS and CDR2 is YYNGEE. The length of the CDR3 is 14 residues. Losses at the gene ends were 3 bases for V and 6 bases for J; bases not matched to a gene: 5. Time point here: pre-sensitization, week 0. Treatment: therapeutic diphenylcyclopropenone sensitization with weekly scalp DPC. Donation of samples came from alopecia patients who were 18 to 70 years old and suitable for DPC. Broader study findings: It was expanded TCRs that formed significantly more large CDR3 similarity clusters than controls did.

Unique molecular identifiers were affixed to discrete cDNA molecules within the library. From the RACE reads, TCRdb called clonotypes with MiXCR, one entry per CDR3 protein. The sample shows more than 250,000 distinct CDR3 sequences, approximately 8.6% of them seen only once. On this clonotype itself: Its antigen is currently unknown.

Source: whole blood, taken in connection with sensitization to the hapten diphenylcyclopropenone (DPC). The rearrangement uses TRBV9 and TRBJ2-1; TRBD2 aligns across 8 bases. This receptor was identified in a woman between 40 and 50 years old with alopecia areata. Some clones in this sample may be carry-over from other donors' samples. CDR3 sequence (DNA): TGTGCCAGCAGCGGAAAGACTAGCGTCAATGAGCAGTTCTTC. Translating it yields CASSGKTSVNEQFF.